A selection of T cell receptor beta chains follows, all from one sample in a study of blood T cell repertoires in COVID-19. TCRdb's copy holds only in-frame clones and misses some; the assay was immunoSEQ multiplex PCR. The data contain a few hundred thousand clones, around 88% of them singletons. Input material: peripheral blood. These receptors all come from a woman aged 25 to 39 who had recovered from COVID-19. CDR3s leave out the opening cysteine and the closing phenylalanine or tryptophan. Size tells how often a clone was seen (once, few, many) or the class of an expanded clone, and some rows leave it out.

v_call: TRBV7-8
clone_size: few
cdr3_aa: ASSFTGGVNEKLF

v_call: TRBV28
clone_size: NA
cdr3_aa: ATSSRGLLTDTQY

v_call: TRBV6-5
clone_size: NA
cdr3_aa: ASSWDSPYNSPLH

v_call: TRBV5-6
clone_size: NA
cdr3_aa: ASSYRAGHETQY

v_call: TRBV6-5
clone_size: NA
cdr3_aa: ASSSTDNSPLH

v_call: TRBV14
clone_size: NA
cdr3_aa: ASSPGQIQETQY

v_call: TRBV6-5
clone_size: NA
cdr3_aa: ASRSMGTGTEKLF

v_call: TRBV4-3
clone_size: once
cdr3_aa: ASSQWGQGTYEQY

v_call: TRBV6-2/TRBV6-3
clone_size: NA
cdr3_aa: ASSSTGTGFTEAF

v_call: TRBV10-3
clone_size: NA
cdr3_aa: AISESTDQPQH

v_call: TRBV28
clone_size: few
cdr3_aa: ASRFLYEQY

v_call: TRBV11-3
clone_size: NA
cdr3_aa: ASSLDSDTQY

v_call: TRBV6-5
clone_size: NA
cdr3_aa: ASSLRDIYGYT

v_call: TRBV19
clone_size: NA
cdr3_aa: ASSNPDRSSGNTIY

v_call: TRBV28
clone_size: NA
cdr3_aa: ASSLSWDRDHS

v_call: TRBV5-1
clone_size: NA
cdr3_aa: ASSWQGQGYSYEQY

v_call: TRBV5-1
clone_size: NA
cdr3_aa: ASSAGLAGPYEQY

v_call: TRBV6-6
clone_size: NA
cdr3_aa: ASSYGTGVNTEAF

v_call: TRBV6-5
clone_size: once
cdr3_aa: ASRGQGGHEQY

v_call: TRBV28
clone_size: NA
cdr3_aa: ASSDGTGNGYT

v_call: TRBV5-1
clone_size: NA
cdr3_aa: ASSWRRYTDTQY

v_call: TRBV6-6
clone_size: NA
cdr3_aa: ASSFSRQGPGSPLH

v_call: TRBV4-1
clone_size: NA
cdr3_aa: ASSQKYTATNEKLF

v_call: TRBV11-2
clone_size: NA
cdr3_aa: ASSPDRLYEQY

v_call: TRBV3-1/TRBV3-2
clone_size: NA
cdr3_aa: ASSPPGFGGYT

v_call: TRBV18
clone_size: NA
cdr3_aa: ASSPDRNQPQH

v_call: TRBV27
clone_size: NA
cdr3_aa: ASSFLSGGAHQETQY

v_call: TRBV7-9
clone_size: NA
cdr3_aa: ASSFSRQGASSYNEQF

v_call: TRBV5-1
clone_size: NA
cdr3_aa: ASSPGTANTEAF

v_call: TRBV14
clone_size: NA
cdr3_aa: ASSPTIARGGEKLF

v_call: TRBV5-1
clone_size: NA
cdr3_aa: ASSFWDSGTTQY

v_call: TRBV7-9
clone_size: NA
cdr3_aa: ASSLVLARETQY

v_call: TRBV2
clone_size: medium-sized
cdr3_aa: ASSEQGHRDNEQF

v_call: TRBV9
clone_size: NA
cdr3_aa: ASSVRGSNEQF

v_call: TRBV6-6
clone_size: NA
cdr3_aa: ASSPPTGPNQPQH

v_call: TRBV2
clone_size: once
cdr3_aa: ASSALRGKETQY

v_call: TRBV5-5
clone_size: NA
cdr3_aa: ASSLAGINGYT

v_call: TRBV28
clone_size: NA
cdr3_aa: ASSGDTNYEQY

v_call: TRBV5-1
clone_size: NA
cdr3_aa: ASSLVGGTGELF

v_call: TRBV19
clone_size: NA
cdr3_aa: ASSRQGSTINEQY

v_call: TRBV4-2
clone_size: NA
cdr3_aa: ASSQDKAGGTEAF

v_call: TRBV29-1
clone_size: once
cdr3_aa: SAGDSFYEQY

v_call: TRBV7-9
clone_size: NA
cdr3_aa: ASSLGSGVTDTQY

v_call: TRBV11-2
clone_size: NA
cdr3_aa: ASSRSVGTGEEGYT

v_call: TRBV7-2
clone_size: NA
cdr3_aa: ASSWGGKTEAF

v_call: TRBV15
clone_size: NA
cdr3_aa: AYGEGPNTQY

v_call: TRBV7-2
clone_size: NA
cdr3_aa: ASSFLGSSYNEQF

v_call: TRBV7-9
clone_size: NA
cdr3_aa: ASSPQDRGTDTQY

v_call: TRBV5-1
clone_size: NA
cdr3_aa: ASTDSTSGYGYT

v_call: TRBV28
clone_size: NA
cdr3_aa: ASSSPSSNQPQH

v_call: TRBV6-2/TRBV6-3
clone_size: NA
cdr3_aa: ASSYSGVAGLQETQY

v_call: TRBV2
clone_size: NA
cdr3_aa: ASSEGDQQF

v_call: TRBV5-4
clone_size: NA
cdr3_aa: ASSRDPTGAPFYGYT

v_call: TRBV9
clone_size: NA
cdr3_aa: ASSVSGETQY

v_call: TRBV6-5
clone_size: NA
cdr3_aa: ASSYTDSPGELF